Listed here are 16 T cell receptor beta chains from one sample, sequenced in a study of cytomegalovirus exposure and HLA in healthy donors. Assay used: immunoSEQ multiplex PCR; TCRdb lists only in-frame clones, some missing. The repertoire holds 100,000 to 120,000 clones, with approximately 94% as singletons. Sequenced: PBMCs. All receptors come from a woman aged 18-29 years in good health and CMV-seronegative.

The rearrangement uses TRBV4-1 and TRBJ2-3; D remains ambiguous. Germline CDR1 and CDR2: MGHRA and YSYEKL. This CDR3 is 16 amino acids long. Deletions cut 0 bases from V and 0 bases from J, with 10 bases between. CDR3 coding DNA: TGCGCCAGCAGCCAAGATTCAAGCCCTAGCACAGATACGCAGTATTTT. Translating it yields CASSQDSSPSTDTQYF.

In its sample, this clone ranks as medium-sized (0.01 to 0.1%). The chain has TRBV4-1 and TRBJ2-7, with a possible D match to TRBD2 (5 bases). The germline gives CDR1 MGHRA, CDR2 YSYEKL. Trimming cost V 3 bases and J 1 base, with 10 bases left between them. The CDR3 has 14 residues. Here the CDR3 reads CASSQDLASYEQYF. The CDR3 DNA reads TGCGCCAGCAGCCAGGATCTAGCTTCCTACGAGCAGTACTTC.

This chain connects TRBV9 to TRBJ1-6, with TRBD1 identical over 9 bases. The CDR3 consists of 15 residues. Trimming removed 0 bases from V and 5 bases from J; junction bases left unmatched: 0. Per germline, CDR1 SGDLS and CDR2 YYNGEE. The CDR3 sequence is CASSVGTGDNSPLHF. The CDR3 region has the DNA TGTGCCAGCAGCGTAGGGACAGGGGATAATTCACCCCTCCACTTT.

J is TRBJ2-3 and V is TRBV5-6; D might be TRBD2 (6 bases). The CDR3 sequence is 14 residues long. Germline assignment: CDR1 SGHDT and CDR2 YYEEEE. The germline V and J ends were trimmed by 7 bases and 1 base, with 13 bases remaining between them. CDR3 DNA: TGTGCCAGCGACTACGGGGGTGGCACAGATACGCAGTATTTT. Translated: CASDYGGGTDTQYF. Together with reference TRBV5-6 and TRBJ2-3, the CDR3 gives the full variable domain: DAGVTQSPTHLIKTRGQQVTLRCSPKSGHDTVSWYQQALGQGPQFIFQYYEEEERQRGNFPDRFSGHQFPNYSSELNVNALLLGDSALYLCASDYGGGTDTQYFGPGTRLTVL.

This rearrangement joins TRBV5-1 to TRBJ2-7, with TRBD2 matching over 8 bases. Unmatched junction bases numbered 3, after V lost 1 base and J lost 3 bases. CDR1 is SGHRS and CDR2 is YFSETQ in the germline V gene. This CDR3 has 14 amino acids. CDR3 protein: CASSLTGGDYEQYF. CDR3 bases: TGCGCCAGCAGCTTGACCGGGGGGGACTACGAGCAGTACTTC.

The chain joins TRBV6-5 to TRBJ2-7; possible D gene TRBD1, 6 bases. The V end lost 8 bases, the J end lost 4 bases, and 12 bases lay between the germline ends. Germline values: CDR1 MNHEY, CDR2 SVGAGI. The CDR3 sequence is 12 residues long. CDR3 amino acids: CASRDTYYEQYF. The CDR3 nucleotides read TGTGCCAGCCGGGACACTTATTACGAGCAGTACTTC.

This clone was picked up one time. The J gene is TRBJ1-4, the V gene TRBV5-1; TRBD1 matches 7 bases. The CDR3 has 14 amino acids. The trim removed 0 bases at V and 8 bases at J, leaving 4 bases unmatched. The germline CDR1 and CDR2 sequences are SGHRS and YFSETQ. The DNA of the CDR3 is TGCGCCAGCAGCTTGGTAGGGACAGAAGAAAAACTGTTTTTT. As protein: CASSLVGTEEKLFF.

J is TRBJ2-2 and V is TRBV9; the D is unclear. The CDR3 runs 13 residues. V was trimmed by 0 bases and J by 4 bases, leaving 4 bases between them. CDR1 is SGDLS and CDR2 is YYNGEE in the germline V gene. The DNA of the CDR3 is TGTGCCAGCAGCGTAGTGGCCACCGGGGAGCTGTTTTTT. It yields the protein CASSVVATGELFF.

The chain combines TRBV27 with TRBJ1-5; weak D call: TRBD1 (5 bases). Trimming left V 1 base short and J 2 bases short, with 6 bases between. Germline assignment: CDR1 MNHEY and CDR2 SMNVEV (reference sequence). This CDR3 contains 14 residues. The CDR3 sequence: CASSLWGGNQPQHF. CDR3 DNA sequence: TGTGCCAGCAGTTTATGGGGGGGCAATCAGCCCCAGCATTTT.

This chain joins TRBV19 and TRBJ2-7; 7 nucleotides match TRBD1. The germline gives CDR1 LNHDA, CDR2 SQIVND (reference sequence). There are 15 residues in the CDR3. With V trimmed by 4 bases and J by 0 bases, 6 bases remained unmatched. CDR3 loop: CASSNPGTDSYEQYF. CDR3 bases: TGTGCCAGTAGTAATCCTGGGACAGACTCCTACGAGCAGTACTTC.

The chain employs TRBV7-3 and TRBJ2-1; a weak D match, TRBD1 (5 bases). There are 12 residues in the CDR3. Per germline, CDR1 SGHTA and CDR2 FQGTGA. Trimming took 8 bases from V and 10 from J, leaving 15 bases between them. The CDR3 DNA follows: TGTGCCAGCTTACTAAGGGGCTACGAGCAGTTCTTC. This encodes CASLLRGYEQFF.

The rearrangement uses TRBV5-1 and TRBJ1-1; D remains unclear. There are 14 residues in the CDR3. Trimming cost V 0 bases and J 4 bases, with 10 bases left between them. CDR1 is SGHRS and CDR2 is YFSETQ in the germline V gene. This CDR3 reads CASSLGVRGTEAFF. The CDR3 region has the DNA TGCGCCAGCAGCTTGGGGGTTCGCGGCACTGAAGCTTTCTTT.

This clone was picked up one time. This sequence joins TRBV5-1 and TRBJ2-3; 9 bases fit TRBD1. Per the germline V gene, CDR1 is SGHRS and CDR2 is YFSETQ. The CDR3 totals 15 residues. The ends lost 3 bases at V and 2 bases at J; junction bases unmatched: 4. CDR3 sequence (DNA): TGCGCCAGCAGCTGGGGACAGGGCACCACAGATACGCAGTATTTT. Encoded protein: CASSWGQGTTDTQYF. The full variable domain, completed using reference TRBV5-1 and TRBJ2-3, is KAGVTQTPRYLIKTRGQQVTLSCSPISGHRSVSWYQQTPGQGLQFLFEYFSETQRNKGNFPGRFSGRQFSNSRSEMNVSTLELGDSALYLCASSWGQGTTDTQYFGPGTRLTVL.

The chain couples TRBV19 to TRBJ1-5; no definite D call. The CDR3 has 19 residues. Deletions cut 0 bases from V and 2 bases from J, with 20 bases between. Germline loops: CDR1 LNHDA, CDR2 SQIVND (reference sequence). The CDR3 DNA is TGTGCCAGTAGTATAGATGTGCCGGGGAATAGAATCGGCAATCAGCCCCAGCATTTT. Its translation: CASSIDVPGNRIGNQPQHF. Variable domain in full (rest from reference TRBV19 and TRBJ1-5): DGGITQSPKYLFRKEGQNVTLSCEQNLNHDAMYWYRQDPGQGLRLIYYSQIVNDFQKGDIAEGYSVSREKKESFPLTVTSAQKNPTAFYLCASSIDVPGNRIGNQPQHFGDGTRLSIL.

The sample holds one count of this clone. The chain links TRBV29-1 to TRBJ1-1, with D perhaps TRBD1 (5 bases). Trimming removed 2 bases at V and 3 bases at J, with 13 bases between. CDR1 SQVTM and CDR2 ANQGSEA come from the germline V gene. The CDR3 consists of 14 residues. The CDR3 DNA reads as TGCAGCGTTGAAAATCAGGGAATGTACACTGAAGCTTTCTTT. As protein: CSVENQGMYTEAFF.

This chain connects TRBV13 to TRBJ2-1; maybe TRBD1 (5 bases). There are 14 residues in the CDR3. CDR1 and CDR2 from the germline V gene are PRHDT and FYEKMQ (reference sequence). Deletions cut 3 bases from V and 2 bases from J, with 8 bases between. The CDR3 loop is CASSFGAAYNEQFF. The CDR3 region has the DNA TGTGCCAGCAGCTTTGGGGCAGCCTACAATGAGCAGTTCTTC.